This entry lists 9 T cell receptor beta chains sequenced from one sample in a study of post-analysis software for immune sequencing data. Regarding the study as a whole: Comparison of patients with controls showed 4 to 6 TRBV segments more frequent in patients, TRBV5-6, TRBV5-1 and TRBV20-1 among them.

These receptors have no identified antigens. Unique-molecular-identifier-tagged TCR beta cDNA libraries were used. TCRdb re-derived calls from the PCR reads in MiXCR, one entry per CDR3 protein. The sample holds some 890,000 distinct CDR3 sequences, approximately 50% seen once. Sequencing was done on a sample of blood. Receptors originate from a girl aged 10 to 17 with multiple sclerosis.

The rearrangement joins TRBV29-1 to TRBJ1-2; D gene uncertain. Trimming took 7 bases from V and 6 from J, leaving 18 bases between them. This CDR3 is 13 amino acids long. Germline V gene sequence: CDR1 SQVTM, CDR2 ANQGSEA. CDR3: CSASTSTGNGYTF. Here the CDR3 DNA reads TGCAGCGCCTCGACGTCTACGGGGAATGGCTACACCTTC.

This clonotype occurred a few times. The chain has TRBV12-3 or TRBV12-4 and TRBJ2-5; D may be TRBD1 (5 bases). The J call is uncertain, as TRBJ2-7 better fits the DNA end. CDR3 length equals 15 residues. The CDR3 region has the DNA TGTGCCAGCAGTTCCCCTCCGCAGGGATGGTACGAGCAGTACTTC. This gives the protein CASSSPPQGWYEQYF.

The chain employs TRBV20-1 and TRBJ2-1; D ambiguous. Looked up from germline, CDR1 is DFQATT and CDR2 is SNEGSKA (reference sequence). V gave up 4 bases and J gave up 2 bases, with 15 bases separating them. This CDR3 is 15 amino acids long. CDR3 sequence (DNA): TGCAGTGCTATCCCTCGGGCTGCAGCCTACAATGAGCAGTTCTTC. Its translation: CSAIPRAAAYNEQFF.

V usage is TRBV20-1 and J usage is TRBJ2-1; a possible D gene is TRBD2 (6 bases). There are 16 residues in the CDR3. Germline V gene data show CDR1 as DFQATT and CDR2 as SNEGSKA (reference sequence). Trimming removed 0 bases from V and 2 bases from J, with 14 bases in between. CDR3 loop: CSARDRRDSPYNEQFF. CDR3 DNA: TGCAGTGCTAGAGATCGGCGGGATTCGCCCTACAATGAGCAGTTCTTC.

This chain connects TRBV12-3 or TRBV12-4 to TRBJ2-5, with D maybe TRBD1 (6 bases). The J call is in doubt because the DNA end fits TRBJ2-7 better. The CDR3 spans 15 residues. The CDR3 region has the DNA TGTGCCAGCAGTTTGGCCCTCGACAGGTCATACGAGCAGTACTTC. Protein sequence: CASSLALDRSYEQYF.

The rearrangement uses TRBV7-2 and TRBJ2-3; tentatively, D is TRBD1 (6 bases). V lost 4 bases and J lost 0, with 11 bases in between. The CDR3 has 15 amino acids. Germline loops: CDR1 SGHTA, CDR2 FQGNSA. The CDR3 region is CASSSGTYSTDTQYF. The CDR3 DNA is TGTGCCAGCAGCTCCGGGACATATAGCACAGATACGCAGTATTTT.

The CDR3 bases are TGCAGCGTTGAGGACAGCCACAATCAGCCCCAGCATTTT. Protein sequence: CSVEDSHNQPQHF. This rearrangement joins TRBV29-1 to TRBJ1-5, with TRBD1 as a possible D gene (6 bases). The CDR3 is 13 amino acids. Germline assignment: CDR1 SQVTM and CDR2 ANQGSEA. Trimming pared 3 bases from V and 3 bases from J, leaving 9 bases between. The entire variable domain, with the rest obtained from reference TRBV29-1 and TRBJ1-5, is as follows: SAVISQKPSRDICQRGTSLTIQCQVDSQVTMMFWYRQQPGQSLTLIATANQGSEATYESGFVIDKFPISRPNLTFSTLTVSNMSPEDSSIYLCSVEDSHNQPQHFGDGTRLSIL.

The chain is built from TRBV12-3 or TRBV12-4 and TRBJ1-1, with D perhaps TRBD1 (5 bases). CDR3 length equals 16 residues. Trimming left V 1 base short and J 5 bases short, with 17 bases between. The CDR3 DNA follows: TGTGCCAGCAGTTTAGGTTCGTCAGGGCGTTGGACTGAAGCTTTCTTT. This gives the protein CASSLGSSGRWTEAFF.

This clonotype was observed a handful of times. V is TRBV5-1 and J is TRBJ2-7, with D possibly matching TRBD2 (5 bases). The J call is doubtful: the DNA matches TRBJ2-5 better. The CDR3 consists of 13 residues. The germline gives CDR1 SGHRS, CDR2 YFSETQ. CDR3 DNA sequence: TGCGCCAGCAGCTGGGGAGTTGAAGGGACCCAGTACTTC. Its translation is CASSWGVEGTQYF.